The 20 T cell receptor beta chains listed next were all sequenced from one sample in a study of post-analysis software for immune sequencing data. Points from the study as a whole: TRBV segments more frequent in patients than in controls numbered a few and included TRBV5-6, TRBV5-1 and TRBV20-1.

The TCR beta cDNA libraries contained unique molecular identifiers. TCRdb reanalysed the PCR reads using MiXCR and keeps one entry per CDR3 protein. This sample has a few hundred thousand distinct CDR3 sequences, with around 37% found just once. For these TCRs, the target antigens are not known. Source material: blood. The receptors derive from a girl aged 10 to 17 with multiple sclerosis.

The J gene is TRBJ2-2, the V gene TRBV7-3, with 7 bases identical to TRBD2. CDR1 and CDR2 (germline): SGHTA, FQGTGA. The CDR3 is 16 residues long. Germline trimming cut 5 bases from V and 1 base from J; bases unmatched to any gene: 7. This CDR3 is CASSLLPGGNTGELFF. The CDR3 DNA sequence: TGTGCCAGCAGCCTACTGCCGGGGGGGAACACCGGGGAGCTGTTTTTT.

The rearrangement links TRBV15 to TRBJ2-7, with 9 bases that match TRBD1. TRBJ2-5 explains the end of the DNA better; the J call may be wrong. This CDR3 spans 15 amino acids. CDR1 and CDR2 from the germline V gene are LNHNV and YYDKDF (reference sequence). The CDR3 loop is CATSSAGTGCETQYF. The CDR3 DNA follows: TGTGCCACCAGCAGTGCCGGGACAGGGTGCGAGACCCAGTACTTC.

This clonotype was counted many times. J is TRBJ2-5 and V is TRBV10-3; either TRBD1 or TRBD2 may supply D (7 bases each). CDR1 is ENHRY and CDR2 is SYGVKD in the germline V gene. The CDR3 length is 12 residues. With 5 bases removed from V and 5 bases from J, the gap between germline ends came to 9 bases. The CDR3 sequence: CAISQGGETQYF. For the CDR3, the DNA is TGTGCCATCAGTCAGGGGGGGGAGACCCAGTACTTC.

This clonotype was picked up a small number of times. The chain combines TRBV7-6 with TRBJ2-5; D is possibly TRBD2 (5 bases). Between the trimmed V and J ends, which lost 3 bases and 2 bases, there was a span of 10 bases. The CDR3 contains 14 residues. Looked up from germline, CDR1 is SGHVS and CDR2 is FNYEAQ. CDR3 sequence: CASSFGEGQETQYF. The CDR3, as DNA: TGTGCCAGCAGCTTTGGCGAGGGTCAAGAGACCCAGTACTTC.

V is TRBV7-2 and J is TRBJ1-2; D remains ambiguous. Per the germline V gene, CDR1 is SGHTA and CDR2 is FQGNSA. The V and J ends lost 0 bases and 8 bases respectively, with 13 bases between them. This CDR3 is 14 amino acids long. In DNA form, the CDR3 reads TGTGCCAGCAGCTTAGCGCGGGTCCTCGGCGGCTACACCTTC. It encodes CASSLARVLGGYTF.

The V and J genes are TRBV28 and TRBJ2-5, with D perhaps matching TRBD2 (5 bases). The CDR3 runs 13 residues. Germline values: CDR1 MDHEN, CDR2 SYDVKM. The ends were cut back, 11 bases at V and 2 bases at J, with 15 bases in the middle. CDR3 amino acids: CASWTGSQETQYF. Here the CDR3 DNA reads TGTGCCTCATGGACGGGGTCACAAGAGACCCAGTACTTC.

The rearrangement uses TRBV7-2 and TRBJ2-2; the D is unclear. The CDR3 covers 11 residues. V was shortened by 6 bases and J by 8 bases, with 7 bases between the two germline ends. Looked up from germline, CDR1 is SGHTA and CDR2 is FQGNSA. The CDR3 here is CASRKVGELFF. DNA of the CDR3: TGTGCCAGCAGAAAGGTGGGGGAGCTGTTTTTT.

The chain joins TRBV4-2 to TRBJ2-7; D not resolved. Germline V gene sequence: CDR1 LGHNA, CDR2 YNFKEQ. Trimming pared 1 base from V and 1 base from J, leaving 11 bases between. This CDR3 is 15 amino acids long. In nucleotides, the CDR3 is TGTGCCAGCAGCCAAGTTAAGGGTCAGTCCTACGAGCAGTACTTC. It encodes CASSQVKGQSYEQYF.

There are a few counts of this clonotype. The chain couples TRBV18 to TRBJ2-6, with D possibly being TRBD2 (5 bases). The germline V gene encodes CDR1 KGHSH and CDR2 LQKENI. The V end lost 6 bases, the J end lost 0 bases, and 15 bases lay between the germline ends. The CDR3 runs to 17 residues. Here the CDR3 reads CASSRESPISGANVLTF. Written as DNA, the CDR3 is TGTGCCAGCTCGAGGGAATCTCCTATCTCTGGGGCCAACGTCCTGACTTTC.

On this clonotype itself: Relative to the germline gene, one junction end is altered; a read error may explain this. J is TRBJ2-3 and V is TRBV4-3; 8 bases align to TRBD2. Germline-derived CDR1 and CDR2 are LGHNA and YSLEER. The CDR3 spans 18 residues. This chain's CDR3 is CAGSQDSHERGKTDTQYF. As DNA, the CDR3 is TGCGCCGGCAGCCAAGACTCCCACGAGCGGGGGAAAACAGATACGCAGTATTTT.

The sample holds a few counts of this clonotype. The chain recombines TRBV20-1 with TRBJ2-7; 7 bases agree with TRBD1. The germline CDR1 and CDR2 sequences are DFQATT and SNEGSKA (reference sequence). This CDR3 comprises 15 residues. The J segment lost 0 bases and the V segment lost 3 bases, leaving 8 bases of the junction unmatched. The CDR3 loop reads CSARKTGSFSYEQYF. As DNA, the CDR3 is TGCAGTGCTAGGAAGACAGGGAGCTTCTCCTACGAGCAGTACTTC.

This clonotype has a count of ten or more. The chain links TRBV11-2 to TRBJ2-4; 7 bases line up with TRBD1. The CDR3 contains 16 residues. Trimming cost V 3 bases and J 0 bases; bases outside gene matches: 5. Germline CDR1 SGHAT, CDR2 FQNNGV. The CDR3 here is CASSFTGAIAKNIQYF. The CDR3 DNA follows: TGTGCCAGCAGCTTCACAGGGGCTATAGCCAAAAACATTCAGTACTTC.

There are a few counts of this clonotype. The rearrangement joins TRBV7-3 to TRBJ2-5; tentative D call: TRBD1 (6 bases). The CDR3 covers 18 residues. The V and J ends lost 0 bases and 2 bases respectively, with 19 bases between them. Germline CDR1 reads SGHTA; CDR2 reads FQGTGA. CDR3: CASSLTSPGDRGQETQYF. The CDR3 bases are TGTGCCAGCAGCTTAACGTCACCAGGGGATAGGGGTCAAGAGACCCAGTACTTC.

The V call is TRBV4-2, the J call TRBJ2-4; D is ambiguous. The CDR3 extends over 16 amino acids. Per germline, CDR1 LGHNA and CDR2 YNFKEQ. V was cut by 0 bases and J by 4 bases, with 13 bases left in between. The CDR3: CASSQETLGPKNIQYF. Written as DNA, the CDR3 is TGTGCCAGCAGCCAAGAGACCCTCGGGCCGAAAAACATTCAGTACTTC.

The chain employs TRBV4-3 and TRBJ1-2; tentative D call: TRBD1 (5 bases). The ends were cut back, 1 base at V and 8 bases at J, with 17 bases in the middle. The germline gives CDR1 LGHNA, CDR2 YSLEER. CDR3 length: 15 amino acids. CDR3 residues: CASSQGLGTQGGYTF. The CDR3 DNA reads as TGCGCCAGCAGCCAAGGGCTTGGGACCCAAGGCGGCTACACCTTC.

A few counts support this clonotype. The chain couples TRBV12-3 or TRBV12-4 to TRBJ1-4; 7 nucleotides agree with TRBD1. The CDR3 extends over 14 amino acids. With V trimmed by 2 bases and J by 8 bases, 5 bases remained unmatched. The CDR3 DNA sequence: TGTGCCAGCAGTTTACGAGGGGGCGAAGAAAAACTGTTTTTT. As protein: CASSLRGGEEKLFF.

This clonotype was observed a few times. This rearrangement joins TRBV4-1 to TRBJ2-7, with 8 positions matching TRBD2. The CDR3 spans 15 residues. With 1 base clipped from V and 4 bases from J, the junction kept 6 bases outside the gene matches. Looked up from germline, CDR1 is MGHRA and CDR2 is YSYEKL. CDR3 loop: CASSQAPGLGYEQYF. CDR3 bases: TGCGCCAGCAGCCAAGCTCCGGGACTAGGGTACGAGCAGTACTTC.

The chain recombines TRBV4-2 with TRBJ1-6, with D possibly being TRBD1 (5 bases). Trimming took 0 bases from V and 10 from J, leaving 19 bases between them. Germline V CDR1 and CDR2: LGHNA, YNFKEQ. The length of the CDR3 is 17 residues. The CDR3 reads CASSQEVTGHRKSPLHF. The CDR3 DNA follows: TGTGCCAGCAGCCAAGAAGTAACAGGCCATCGGAAGTCACCCCTCCACTTT.

This chain joins TRBV27 and TRBJ2-3; maybe TRBD2 (6 bases). Germline lookup yields CDR1 MNHEY and CDR2 SMNVEV (reference sequence). Trimming took 4 bases from V and 0 from J, leaving 14 bases between them. The CDR3 has 16 residues. The DNA for the CDR3 is TGTGCCAGCAGTTCCACGCGGGGAACCAGCACAGATACGCAGTATTTT. Translated: CASSSTRGTSTDTQYF.

This clonotype turned up a few times. The chain links TRBV20-1 to TRBJ1-1; possibly TRBD1 for D (5 bases). Trimming left V 7 bases short and J 2 bases short, with 8 bases between. This CDR3 spans 11 amino acids. Germline assignment: CDR1 DFQATT and CDR2 SNEGSKA (reference sequence). The CDR3: CSGTPNTEAFF. The CDR3 nucleotides are TGCAGTGGGACACCCAACACTGAAGCTTTCTTT.